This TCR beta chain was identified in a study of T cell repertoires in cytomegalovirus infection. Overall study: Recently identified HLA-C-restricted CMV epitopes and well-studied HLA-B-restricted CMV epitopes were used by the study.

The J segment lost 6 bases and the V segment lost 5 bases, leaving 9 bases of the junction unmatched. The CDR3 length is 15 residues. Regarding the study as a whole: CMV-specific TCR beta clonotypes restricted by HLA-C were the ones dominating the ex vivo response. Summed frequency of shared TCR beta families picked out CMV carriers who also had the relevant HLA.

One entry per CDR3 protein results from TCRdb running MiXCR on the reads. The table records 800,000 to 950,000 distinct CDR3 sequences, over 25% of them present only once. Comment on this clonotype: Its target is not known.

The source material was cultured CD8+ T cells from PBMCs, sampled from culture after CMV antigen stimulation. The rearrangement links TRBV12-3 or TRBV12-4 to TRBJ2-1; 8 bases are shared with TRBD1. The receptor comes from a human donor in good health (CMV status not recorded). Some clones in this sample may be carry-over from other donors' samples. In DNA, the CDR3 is TGTGCCAGCAGTCTCAGGGGACAGGTCCCCAATGAGCAGTTCTTC. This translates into CASSLRGQVPNEQFF.